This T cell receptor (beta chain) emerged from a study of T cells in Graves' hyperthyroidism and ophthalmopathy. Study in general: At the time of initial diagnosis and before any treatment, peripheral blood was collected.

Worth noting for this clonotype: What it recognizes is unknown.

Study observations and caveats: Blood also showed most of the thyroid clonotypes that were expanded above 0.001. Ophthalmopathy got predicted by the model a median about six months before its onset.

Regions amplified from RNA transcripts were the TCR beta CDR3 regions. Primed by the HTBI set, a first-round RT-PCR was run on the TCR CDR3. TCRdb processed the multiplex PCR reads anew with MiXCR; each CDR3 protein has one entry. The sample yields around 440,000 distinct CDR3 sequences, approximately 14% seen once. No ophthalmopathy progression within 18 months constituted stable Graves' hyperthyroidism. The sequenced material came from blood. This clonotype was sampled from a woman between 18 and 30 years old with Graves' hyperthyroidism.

CDR3: CASSRRKGLAGAGELFF. CDR3 bases: TGTGCCAGCAGTCGCCGAAAAGGACTAGCGGGAGCCGGGGAGCTGTTTTTT. This chain uses TRBV27 with TRBJ2-2; 13 positions agree with TRBD2. The CDR3 extends over 17 amino acids. The ends lost 5 bases at V and 6 bases at J; junction bases unmatched: 9. Germline-derived CDR1 and CDR2 are MNHEY and SMNVEV (reference sequence).